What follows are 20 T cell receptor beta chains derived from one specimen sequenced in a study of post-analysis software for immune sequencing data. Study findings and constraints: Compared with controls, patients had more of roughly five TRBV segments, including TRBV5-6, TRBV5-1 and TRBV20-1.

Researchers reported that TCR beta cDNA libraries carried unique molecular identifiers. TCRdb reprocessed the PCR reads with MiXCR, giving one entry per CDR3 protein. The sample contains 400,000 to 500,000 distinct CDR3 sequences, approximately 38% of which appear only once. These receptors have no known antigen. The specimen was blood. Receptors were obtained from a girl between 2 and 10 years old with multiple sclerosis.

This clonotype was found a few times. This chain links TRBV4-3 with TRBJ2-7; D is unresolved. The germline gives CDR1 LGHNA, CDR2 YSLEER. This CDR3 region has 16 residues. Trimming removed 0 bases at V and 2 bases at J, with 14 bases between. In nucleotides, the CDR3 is TGCGCCAGCAGCCAAGAAGGTGGCGGCTCTCCCTACGAGCAGTACTTC. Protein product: CASSQEGGGSPYEQYF.

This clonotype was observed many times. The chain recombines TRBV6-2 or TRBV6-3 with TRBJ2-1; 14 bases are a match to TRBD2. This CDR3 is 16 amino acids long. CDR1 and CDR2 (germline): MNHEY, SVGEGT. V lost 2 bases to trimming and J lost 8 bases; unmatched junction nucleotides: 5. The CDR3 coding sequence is TGTGCCAGCAGTTACAAGGGACTAGCGGGAGCTTATGAGCAGTTCTTC. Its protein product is CASSYKGLAGAYEQFF.

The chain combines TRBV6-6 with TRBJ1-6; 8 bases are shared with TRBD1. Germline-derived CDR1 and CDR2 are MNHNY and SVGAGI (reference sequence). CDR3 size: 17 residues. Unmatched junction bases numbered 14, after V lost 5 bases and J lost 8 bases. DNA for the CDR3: TGTGCCAGCAGTCTTCAGACCTTGGGACAGGACGATTCACCCCTCCACTTT. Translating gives CASSLQTLGQDDSPLHF.

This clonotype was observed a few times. In nucleotides, the CDR3 is TGCGCCAGCAGCCAGTTGACTAGCCCTGGGAATGAGCAGTTCTTC. It specifies CASSQLTSPGNEQFF. This chain joins TRBV4-1 and TRBJ2-1, with TRBD2 identical over 7 bases. The junction had 9 bases not matched to a gene; V was cut back by 3 bases and J by 7 bases. CDR1 is MGHRA, CDR2 YSYEKL, per germline. The CDR3 is 15 residues long.

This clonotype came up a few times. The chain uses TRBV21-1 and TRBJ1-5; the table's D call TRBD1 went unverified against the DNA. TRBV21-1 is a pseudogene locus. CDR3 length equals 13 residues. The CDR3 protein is CASRQGANQPQHF. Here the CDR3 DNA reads TGTGCCAGCAGACAGGGGGCGAATCAGCCCCAGCATTTT.

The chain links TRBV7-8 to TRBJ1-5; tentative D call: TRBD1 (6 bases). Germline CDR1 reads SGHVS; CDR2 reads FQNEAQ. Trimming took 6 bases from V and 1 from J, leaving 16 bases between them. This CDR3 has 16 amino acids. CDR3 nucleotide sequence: TGTGCCAGCAGTATGGGACCGGGACAAAGCAATCAGCCCCAGCATTTT. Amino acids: CASSMGPGQSNQPQHF. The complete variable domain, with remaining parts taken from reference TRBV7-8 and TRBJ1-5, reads GAGVSQSPRYKVAKRGQDVALRCDPISGHVSLFWYQQALGQGPEFLTYFQNEAQLDKSGLPSDRFFAERPEGSVSTLKIQRTQQEDSAVYLCASSMGPGQSNQPQHFGDGTRLSIL.

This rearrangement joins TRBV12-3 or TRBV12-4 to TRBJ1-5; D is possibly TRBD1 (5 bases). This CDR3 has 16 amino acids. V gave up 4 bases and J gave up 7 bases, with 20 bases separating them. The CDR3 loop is CASSSQTALPRQPQHF. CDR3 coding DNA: TGTGCCAGCAGTTCCCAGACAGCACTACCACGGCAGCCCCAGCATTTT.

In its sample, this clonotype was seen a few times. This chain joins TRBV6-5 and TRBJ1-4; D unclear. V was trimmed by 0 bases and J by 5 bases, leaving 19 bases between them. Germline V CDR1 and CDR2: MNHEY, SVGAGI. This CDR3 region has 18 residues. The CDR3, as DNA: TGTGCCAGCAGTTACTCCGGCGGGCAGTCCCTGGGGAATGAAAAACTGTTTTTT. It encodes CASSYSGGQSLGNEKLFF.

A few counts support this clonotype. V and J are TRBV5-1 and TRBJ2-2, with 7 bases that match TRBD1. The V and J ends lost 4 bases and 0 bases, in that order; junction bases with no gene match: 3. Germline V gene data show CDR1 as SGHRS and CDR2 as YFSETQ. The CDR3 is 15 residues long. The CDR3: CASSNRGPNTGELFF. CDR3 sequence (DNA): TGCGCCAGCAGCAACAGGGGACCGAACACCGGGGAGCTGTTTTTT.

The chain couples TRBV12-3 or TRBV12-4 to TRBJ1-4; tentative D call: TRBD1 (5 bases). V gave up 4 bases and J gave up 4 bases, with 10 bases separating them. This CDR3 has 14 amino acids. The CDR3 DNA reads TGTGCCAGCAGTTACAGGCATCATAATGAAAAACTGTTTTTT. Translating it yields CASSYRHHNEKLFF.

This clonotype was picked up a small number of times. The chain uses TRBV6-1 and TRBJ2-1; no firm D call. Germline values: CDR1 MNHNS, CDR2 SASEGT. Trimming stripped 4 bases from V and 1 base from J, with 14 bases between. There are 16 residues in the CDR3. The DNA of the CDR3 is TGTGCCAGCAGTGTTGGTCGGCCACCTTCCTACAATGAGCAGTTCTTC. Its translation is CASSVGRPPSYNEQFF.

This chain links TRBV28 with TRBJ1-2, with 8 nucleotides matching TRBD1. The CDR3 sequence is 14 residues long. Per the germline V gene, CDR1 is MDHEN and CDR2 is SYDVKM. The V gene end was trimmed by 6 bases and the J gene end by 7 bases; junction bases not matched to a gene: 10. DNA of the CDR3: TGTGCCAGCAGACCCACCGGGACAGGTCTTGGCTACACCTTC. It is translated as CASRPTGTGLGYTF.

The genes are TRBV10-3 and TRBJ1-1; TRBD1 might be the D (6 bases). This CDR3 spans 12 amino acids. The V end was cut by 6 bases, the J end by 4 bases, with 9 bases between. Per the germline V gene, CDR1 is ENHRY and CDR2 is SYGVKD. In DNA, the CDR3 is TGTGCCATCAGGGGCAGGGGCACTGAAGCTTTCTTT. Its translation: CAIRGRGTEAFF.

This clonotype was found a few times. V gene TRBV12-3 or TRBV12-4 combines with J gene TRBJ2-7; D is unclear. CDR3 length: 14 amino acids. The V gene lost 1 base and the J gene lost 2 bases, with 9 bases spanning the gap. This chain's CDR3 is CASSLGLPPYEQYF. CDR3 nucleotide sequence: TGTGCCAGCAGTTTAGGCCTGCCCCCCTACGAGCAGTACTTC.

Here the CDR3 DNA reads TGTGCCACCAGTGATTTTCCGGGACAGGGCTGGGATCAGCCCCAGCATTTT. Translation: CATSDFPGQGWDQPQHF. V and J are TRBV24-1 and TRBJ1-5, with 9 nucleotides matching TRBD1. There are 17 residues in the CDR3. CDR1 KGHDR and CDR2 SFDVKD come from the germline V gene. The V gene end was trimmed by 1 base and the J gene end by 5 bases; junction bases not matched to a gene: 8.

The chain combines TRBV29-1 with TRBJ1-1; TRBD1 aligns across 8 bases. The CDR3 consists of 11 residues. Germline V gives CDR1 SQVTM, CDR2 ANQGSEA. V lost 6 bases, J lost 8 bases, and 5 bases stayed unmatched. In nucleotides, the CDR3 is TGCAGCGTCGACCGACAGGGGGAAGCTTTCTTT. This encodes CSVDRQGEAFF.

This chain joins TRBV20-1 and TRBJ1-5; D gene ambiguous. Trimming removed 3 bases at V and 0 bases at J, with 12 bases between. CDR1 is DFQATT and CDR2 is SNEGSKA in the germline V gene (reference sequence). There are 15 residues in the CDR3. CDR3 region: CSASRQPYSNQPQHF. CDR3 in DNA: TGCAGTGCTAGTCGGCAGCCTTATAGCAATCAGCCCCAGCATTTT.

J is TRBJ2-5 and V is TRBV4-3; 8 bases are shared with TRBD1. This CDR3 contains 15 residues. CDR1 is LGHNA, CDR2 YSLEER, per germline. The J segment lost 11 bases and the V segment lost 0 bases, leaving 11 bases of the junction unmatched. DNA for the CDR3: TGCGCCAGCAGCCAAGATCGGCAGGGGGCGGATGAGCAGTACTTC. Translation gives CASSQDRQGADEQYF.

The CDR3 nucleotides read TGTGCCAGCAGCTACAGACAGCCCTACGAGCAGTACTTC. This encodes CASSYRQPYEQYF. The rearrangement links TRBV11-3 to TRBJ2-7; perhaps TRBD1 as D (5 bases). CDR1 is SGHNT, CDR2 YENEEA, per germline. Trimming shortened V by 4 bases and J by 2 bases, and 9 bases separated the two germline ends. The CDR3 contains 13 residues.

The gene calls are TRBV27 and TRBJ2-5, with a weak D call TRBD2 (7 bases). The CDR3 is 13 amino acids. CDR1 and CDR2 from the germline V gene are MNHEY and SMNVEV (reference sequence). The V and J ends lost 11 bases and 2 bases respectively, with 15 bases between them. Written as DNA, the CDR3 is TGTGCCGCAGCGCGGGGGCTACAAGAGACCCAGTACTTC. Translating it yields CAAARGLQETQYF.